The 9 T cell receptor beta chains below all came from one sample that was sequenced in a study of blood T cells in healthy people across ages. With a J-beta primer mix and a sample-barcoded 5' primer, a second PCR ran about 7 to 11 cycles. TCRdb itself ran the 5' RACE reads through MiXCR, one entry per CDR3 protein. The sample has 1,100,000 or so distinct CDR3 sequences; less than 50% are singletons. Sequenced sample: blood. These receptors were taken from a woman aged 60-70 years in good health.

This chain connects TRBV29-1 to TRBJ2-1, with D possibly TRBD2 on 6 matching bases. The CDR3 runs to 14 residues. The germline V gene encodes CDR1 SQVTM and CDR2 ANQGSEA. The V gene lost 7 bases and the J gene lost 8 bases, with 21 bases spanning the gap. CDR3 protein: CSAEALASTDEQFF. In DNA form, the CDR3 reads TGCAGCGCCGAGGCGCTAGCGAGTACCGATGAGCAGTTCTTC.

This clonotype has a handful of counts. The CDR3 loop is CASRTGWETQYF. The CDR3 bases are TGTGCCAGCCGTACGGGGTGGGAGACCCAGTACTTC. The chain carries TRBV27 and TRBJ2-5, with a weak D call TRBD2 (5 bases). This CDR3 is 12 amino acids long. Trimming took off 8 bases at V and 5 bases at J, with 12 bases between the two ends. Germline loops: CDR1 MNHEY, CDR2 SMNVEV (reference sequence).

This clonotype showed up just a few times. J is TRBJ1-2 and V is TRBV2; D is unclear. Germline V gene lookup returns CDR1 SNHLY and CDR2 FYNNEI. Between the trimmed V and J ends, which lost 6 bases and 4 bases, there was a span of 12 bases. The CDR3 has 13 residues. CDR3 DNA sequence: TGTGCCAGCAGATTGTACAGCTCCTATGGCTACACCTTC. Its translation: CASRLYSSYGYTF. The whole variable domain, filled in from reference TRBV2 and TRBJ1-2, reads EPEVTQTPSHQVTQMGQEVILRCVPISNHLYFYWYRQILGQKVEFLVSFYNNEISEKSEIFDDQFSVERPDGSNFTLKIRSTKLEDSAMYFCASRLYSSYGYTFGSGTRLTVV.

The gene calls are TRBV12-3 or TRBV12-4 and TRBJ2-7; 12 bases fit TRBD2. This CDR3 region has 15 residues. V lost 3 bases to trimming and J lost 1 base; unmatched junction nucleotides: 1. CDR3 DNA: TGTGCCAGCAGTTTGACTAGCGGGAGATCCTACGAGCAGTACTTC. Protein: CASSLTSGRSYEQYF.

The CDR3 bases are TGTGCCAGCGGCATGTGGGGAGGGCCAACAGATACGCAGTATTTT. Protein: CASGMWGGPTDTQYF. The chain joins TRBV6-5 to TRBJ2-3; TRBD2 aligns across 7 bases. CDR3 length equals 15 residues. The V gene's germline CDR1 is MNHEY and CDR2 SVGAGI. The V and J ends lost 8 bases and 3 bases, in that order; junction bases with no gene match: 11.

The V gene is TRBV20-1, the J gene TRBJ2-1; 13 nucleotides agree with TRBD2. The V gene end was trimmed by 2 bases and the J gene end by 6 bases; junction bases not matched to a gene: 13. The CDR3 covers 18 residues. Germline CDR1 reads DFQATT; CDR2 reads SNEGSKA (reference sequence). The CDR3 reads CSARRLQGLAGVGNEQFF. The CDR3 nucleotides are TGCAGTGCTAGACGGCTGCAAGGACTAGCGGGAGTTGGCAATGAGCAGTTCTTC.

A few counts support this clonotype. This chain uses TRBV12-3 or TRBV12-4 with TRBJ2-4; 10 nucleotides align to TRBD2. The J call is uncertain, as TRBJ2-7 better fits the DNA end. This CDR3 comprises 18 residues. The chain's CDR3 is CASSSPGLATLKPHEQYF. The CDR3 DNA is TGTGCCAGCAGTTCCCCGGGACTAGCGACTCTTAAACCCCACGAGCAGTACTTC.

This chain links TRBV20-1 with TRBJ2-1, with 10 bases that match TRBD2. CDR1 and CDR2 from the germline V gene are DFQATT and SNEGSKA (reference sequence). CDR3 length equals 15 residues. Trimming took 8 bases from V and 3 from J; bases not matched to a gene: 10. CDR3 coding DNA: TGCAGTACAGAAAAACTAGCGGGATTCTACAATGAGCAGTTCTTC. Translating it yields CSTEKLAGFYNEQFF.

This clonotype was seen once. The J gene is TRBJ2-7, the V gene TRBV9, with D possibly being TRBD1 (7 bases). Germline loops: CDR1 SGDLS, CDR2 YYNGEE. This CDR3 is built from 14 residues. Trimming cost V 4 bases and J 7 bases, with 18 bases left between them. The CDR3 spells CASSSSTGTSEQYF. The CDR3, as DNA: TGTGCCAGCAGCTCCTCGACAGGGACTTCTGAGCAGTACTTC.